The source of this T cell receptor beta chain is a study of sequential checkpoint blockade in melanoma. Looking at the study overall: Arm A got nivolumab then ipilimumab; arm B the reverse, 1:1.

The treatment: randomized to nivolumab then ipilimumab (arm A) or the reverse (arm B). DNA-damaging chemotherapy had not been given to any patient beforehand. Measured with immunoSEQ multiplex PCR; TCRdb has only the in-frame clones, and not every one. The data hold 35,000 to 45,000 clones, with roughly 88% observed a single time. Sequencing used CD8+ T cells sorted from blood (inferred from file names), obtained from a patient given nivolumab and ipilimumab in sequence. The source of this sequence is a human donor with melanoma.

The CDR3 bases are TGTGCCAGTAGTGGGGCGGGAGTTAAGGTTGAGCAGTTCTTC. This encodes CASSGAGVKVEQFF. The chain joins TRBV19 to TRBJ2-1; 7 positions match TRBD2. CDR3 length: 14 residues. Germline lookup yields CDR1 LNHDA and CDR2 SQIVND (reference sequence). The trim removed 5 bases at V and 9 bases at J, leaving 10 bases unmatched.